Sequencing of this T cell receptor (beta chain) was carried out in a study of human T cells and chemical hapten exposure. The germline V and J ends were trimmed by 5 bases and 0 bases, with 12 bases remaining between them. CDR3 length: 15 amino acids. Germline V gene lookup returns CDR1 SGHRS and CDR2 YFSETQ. This sample's time point: healthy volunteer bleed at 6 weeks. Someone pulled total RNA out of unfractionated whole blood. Unique molecular identifiers were attached to individual cDNA molecules during library preparation. In the authors' workflow: Counts of TCRs in each sample centred on a median of around 100,000 and extended from around 25,000 to 690,000. MiXCR, run by TCRdb on the RACE reads, gives a single entry per CDR3 protein. The V and J calls reflect TCRdb's pipeline rather than the authors' work. This table holds about 65,000 distinct CDR3 sequences, about 6% found once. Study outcomes and limitations: No shift was seen in TCRs above 1 in 1000 frequency with DPC sensitization.

Ten or more counts support this clonotype. Antigen unknown. The sample was whole blood. The chain uses TRBV5-1 and TRBJ1-3; no definite D call. This TCR was sampled from a female donor in good health. Some clones in this sample may be carry-over from other donors' samples. Here the CDR3 reads CASRLTGDSGNTIYF. CDR3 nucleotide sequence: TGCGCCAGCAGGCTCACCGGGGACTCTGGAAACACCATATATTTT. The whole variable domain, filled in from reference TRBV5-1 and TRBJ1-3, reads KAGVTQTPRYLIKTRGQQVTLSCSPISGHRSVSWYQQTPGQGLQFLFEYFSETQRNKGNFPGRFSGRQFSNSRSEMNVSTLELGDSALYLCASRLTGDSGNTIYFGEGSWLTVV.